A few counts support the clone carrying this T cell receptor beta chain. Antigen unknown. Primers: 60 Vbeta forward and 13 Jbeta reverse. Original processing notes: It was a later analysis that counted roughly 80 million unique TCR beta chains, of which some 9.9 million were shared. Profiling relied on immunoSEQ multiplex PCR, and the TCRdb table lists in-frame clones only, not all of them. V and J calls and clone size are those listed in that table; D and trimming were worked out from the DNA. The sample lists roughly 150,000 clones, roughly 75% seen once, with around 11% in the top ten. The CDR3 extends over 17 amino acids. Germline CDR1 is SGHTA and CDR2 is FQGNSA. V lost 5 bases and J lost 0; bases outside the gene matches: 12. This specimen comes from a study of cytomegalovirus exposure and HLA in healthy donors. Study summary: Out of about 170 million T cells, an earlier analysis found roughly 100 million unique TCR beta sequences in total. Study-wide points: Later work found most CMV-associated TCR beta chains apparently HLA-restricted. From TCR beta sequences, most subjects' HLA-A and HLA-B alleles were reportedly predicted accurately.

Sequenced input: PBMCs. The source of this sequence is a man between 18 and 29 years old in good health and CMV-seropositive. The J gene is TRBJ2-5, the V gene TRBV7-2; the match to TRBD2 covers 7 bases. The CDR3 here is CASSRTAASGNQETQYF. The DNA of the CDR3 is TGTGCCAGCAGCCGTACCGCCGCTAGCGGTAACCAAGAGACCCAGTACTTC. Full variable domain (outside the CDR3, taken from reference TRBV7-2 and TRBJ2-5): GAGVSQSPSNKVTEKGKDVELRCDPISGHTALYWYRQSLGQGLEFLIYFQGNSAPDKSGLPSDRFSAERTGGSVSTLTIQRTQQEDSAVYLCASSRTAASGNQETQYFGPGTRLLVL.